These 19 T cell receptor beta chains came from one sample sequenced in a study of Graves' ophthalmopathy and Graves' hyperthyroidism. CDR3 regions of TCR beta were amplified from RNA transcripts. First-round RT-PCR relied on HTBI primers, and a second-round multiplex PCR came next. TCRdb redid the calling of the multiplex PCR reads with MiXCR, one entry per CDR3 protein. The table records about 620,000 distinct CDR3 sequences, around a fifth of them present only once. The material sequenced was peripheral blood. The receptors stem from a woman aged 18-29 years with stable Graves' hyperthyroidism. Some clones in this sample may be carry-over from other donors' samples.

This clonotype showed up many times. The chain carries TRBV12-3 or TRBV12-4 and TRBJ2-6; D unclear. The length of the CDR3 is 16 residues. V was pared by 6 bases and J by 0 bases, with 12 bases between. The CDR3 DNA sequence: TGTGCCAGCAGCGCCCCCGGTACCTCTGGGGCCAACGTCCTGACTTTC. Its protein is CASSAPGTSGANVLTF.

This clonotype was counted at least ten times. This sequence joins TRBV27 and TRBJ2-5; possibly TRBD1 for D (6 bases). V lost 3 bases and J lost 3, with 11 bases in between. The CDR3 covers 14 residues. Germline loops: CDR1 MNHEY, CDR2 SMNVEV (reference sequence). The CDR3 sequence: CASSLVQGKETQYF. DNA for the CDR3: TGTGCCAGCAGTTTGGTACAGGGCAAAGAGACCCAGTACTTC.

This clonotype showed up just a few times. The J gene is TRBJ1-1, the V gene TRBV5-1, with a possible D match to TRBD1 (5 bases). Deletions cut 2 bases from V and 1 base from J, with 9 bases between. Germline V CDR1 and CDR2: SGHRS, YFSETQ. This CDR3 region has 14 residues. The chain's CDR3 is CASSLRDPNTEAFF. CDR3 nucleotides: TGCGCCAGCAGCTTAAGGGACCCGAACACTGAAGCTTTCTTT.

This clonotype was counted many times. This rearrangement joins TRBV18 to TRBJ1-1; D gene unclear. The CDR3 contains 14 residues. The V end lost 6 bases, the J end lost 2 bases, and 13 bases lay between the germline ends. Germline lookup yields CDR1 KGHSH and CDR2 LQKENI. The CDR3 coding sequence is TGTGCCAGCTCGTTGCCCGGAGCAAACACTGAAGCTTTCTTT. Protein product: CASSLPGANTEAFF.

In this sample, this clonotype turned up many times. The gene calls are TRBV20-1 and TRBJ1-5, with D unclear. V shed 1 base and J shed 0 bases, with 10 bases lying between them. This CDR3 region has 15 residues. Per germline, CDR1 DFQATT and CDR2 SNEGSKA (reference sequence). The CDR3 region is CSARVEENSNQPQHF. The CDR3 coding sequence is TGCAGTGCTAGAGTAGAAGAGAATAGCAATCAGCCCCAGCATTTT.

This clonotype occurred many times. The rearrangement uses TRBV30 and TRBJ1-2; D might be TRBD1 (6 bases). The CDR3 contains 14 residues. Germline V gene data show CDR1 as GTSNPN and CDR2 as SVGIG (reference sequence). The V end lost 0 bases, the J end lost 4 bases, and 12 bases lay between the germline ends. The CDR3 bases are TGTGCCTGGAGTGTTCCGGGGGCGGTCTATGGCTACACCTTC. Translation: CAWSVPGAVYGYTF.

The rearrangement uses TRBV6-2 or TRBV6-3 and TRBJ1-1; 7 bases map to TRBD1. The CDR3 contains 15 residues. CDR1 and CDR2 from the germline V gene are MNHEY and SVGEGT. With 6 bases clipped from V and 7 bases from J, the junction kept 14 bases outside the gene matches. The CDR3 reads CASRGIGDSYHEAFF. Written as DNA, the CDR3 is TGTGCCAGCAGGGGCATAGGGGACAGCTACCATGAAGCTTTCTTT.

This clonotype was counted ten times or more. A read error may be the cause here, since a much bigger clone is one base away. The chain employs TRBV12-3 or TRBV12-4 and TRBJ2-5; tentative D call: TRBD2 (6 bases). CDR3 length: 13 residues. Deletions cut 7 bases from V and 1 base from J, with 10 bases between. CDR3 residues: CASTWTTQETQYF. The CDR3 region has the DNA TGTGCCAGCACCTGGACTACCCAAGAGACCCAGTACTTC.

There are many counts of this clonotype. The chain recombines TRBV6-1 with TRBJ1-2; D not resolved. V was cut by 4 bases and J by 0 bases, with 12 bases left in between. This CDR3 contains 15 residues. Germline V gives CDR1 MNHNS, CDR2 SASEGT. The CDR3 DNA reads TGTGCCAGCAGTGCTGTGGGCAGTTCTAACTATGGCTACACCTTC. Protein: CASSAVGSSNYGYTF.

This clonotype was found many times. The genes are TRBV7-2 and TRBJ2-7; D possibly corresponds to TRBD2 (6 bases). CDR1 and CDR2 from the germline V gene are SGHTA and FQGNSA. Deletions cut 2 bases from V and 3 bases from J, with 14 bases between. The CDR3 totals 15 residues. CDR3 DNA sequence: TGTGCCAGCAGCTTATTGATCGTGGGGGGCTACGAGCAGTACTTC. Amino acids: CASSLLIVGGYEQYF.

This clonotype was counted a single time. The chain links TRBV11-2 to TRBJ1-1, with D tentatively TRBD1 (5 bases). Germline values: CDR1 SGHAT, CDR2 FQNNGV. This CDR3 contains 13 residues. V gave up 5 bases and J gave up 6 bases, with 13 bases separating them. The CDR3 nucleotides read TGTGCCAGCAGCCTCTACAGGCGATCTGAAGCTTTCTTT. The encoded protein is CASSLYRRSEAFF.

This clonotype was counted between two and nine times. This chain joins TRBV4-2 and TRBJ1-1, with 8 bases fitting TRBD1. With V trimmed by 4 bases and J by 6 bases, 13 bases remained unmatched. Germline-derived CDR1 and CDR2 are LGHNA and YNFKEQ. The length of the CDR3 is 16 residues. For the CDR3, the DNA is TGTGCCAGCAGCCCCTCTGGACAGGGAGGGACAGCTGAAGCTTTCTTT. Protein: CASSPSGQGGTAEAFF.

This chain joins TRBV6-1 and TRBJ1-5, with 8 bases identical to TRBD1. V lost 1 base and J lost 2; bases outside the gene matches: 4. CDR3 length: 16 amino acids. The germline V gene encodes CDR1 MNHNS and CDR2 SASEGT. The CDR3 region has the DNA TGTGCCAGCAGTGAAGGCCCAGGGGGCGGCAATCAGCCCCAGCATTTT. Translation: CASSEGPGGGNQPQHF.

This clonotype appeared many times. In DNA, the CDR3 is TGCGCCAGATTCTGGCATATGAACACTGAAGCTTTCTTT. It is translated as CARFWHMNTEAFF. The chain uses TRBV5-1 and TRBJ1-1; no firm D call. Trimming removed 8 bases at V and 0 bases at J, with 11 bases between. Germline CDR1 SGHRS, CDR2 YFSETQ. The CDR3 sequence is 13 residues long.

This clonotype appeared many times. It may be a read error: a sequence one base away is much more abundant. This sequence joins TRBV12-3 or TRBV12-4 and TRBJ2-7; 8 bases agree with TRBD1. The CDR3 contains 13 residues. The CDR3 nucleotides read TGTGCCAGCAGTTTACCAGGGGGCTACGAGCAGTGCTTC. Translated: CASSLPGGYEQCF.

This clonotype was seen at least ten times. V usage is TRBV24-1 and J usage is TRBJ1-2; TRBD1 matches at 10 bases. V dropped 5 bases and J dropped 9; count of bases not matched to a gene: 5. This CDR3 has 13 residues. Germline CDR1 is KGHDR and CDR2 is SFDVKD. The CDR3 DNA sequence: TGTGCCACCAGTGTGCGACAGGGGGCTCGCTACACCTTC. It translates to CATSVRQGARYTF.

This clonotype was found many times. The V and J genes are TRBV20-1 and TRBJ2-7; TRBD1 or TRBD2 may be the D gene (6 bases each). The ends were cut back, 4 bases at V and 0 bases at J, with 13 bases in the middle. CDR3 size: 14 residues. The V gene's germline CDR1 is DFQATT and CDR2 SNEGSKA (reference sequence). The CDR3 nucleotides read TGCAGTGCTACCCGCGGGACAATCTCCTACGAGCAGTACTTC. Its protein product is CSATRGTISYEQYF.

The gene calls are TRBV7-2 and TRBJ1-5, with D tentatively TRBD1 (6 bases). Germline V lookup: CDR1 SGHTA, CDR2 FQGNSA. The CDR3 is 15 residues long. V was clipped by 5 bases and J by 4 bases, with 15 bases between them. CDR3 sequence (DNA): TGTGCCAGCAGCATGTGGGGGGGGCAGAATCAGCCCCAGCATTTT. Translated, it gives CASSMWGGQNQPQHF. The variable domain in full, with the rest retrieved from reference TRBV7-2 and TRBJ1-5, is GAGVSQSPSNKVTEKGKDVELRCDPISGHTALYWYRQSLGQGLEFLIYFQGNSAPDKSGLPSDRFSAERTGGSVSTLTIQRTQQEDSAVYLCASSMWGGQNQPQHFGDGTRLSIL.

This clonotype was counted at least ten times. This sequence joins TRBV3-1 and TRBJ2-4; D is unclear. With 1 base removed from V and 7 bases from J, the gap between germline ends came to 14 bases. The CDR3 has 15 amino acids. Per the germline V gene, CDR1 is LGHDT and CDR2 is YNNKEL (reference sequence). The CDR3 DNA is TGTGCCAGCAGCCAAGTAGGTCGTCCTAAGAACATTCAGTACTTC. This codes for CASSQVGRPKNIQYF.